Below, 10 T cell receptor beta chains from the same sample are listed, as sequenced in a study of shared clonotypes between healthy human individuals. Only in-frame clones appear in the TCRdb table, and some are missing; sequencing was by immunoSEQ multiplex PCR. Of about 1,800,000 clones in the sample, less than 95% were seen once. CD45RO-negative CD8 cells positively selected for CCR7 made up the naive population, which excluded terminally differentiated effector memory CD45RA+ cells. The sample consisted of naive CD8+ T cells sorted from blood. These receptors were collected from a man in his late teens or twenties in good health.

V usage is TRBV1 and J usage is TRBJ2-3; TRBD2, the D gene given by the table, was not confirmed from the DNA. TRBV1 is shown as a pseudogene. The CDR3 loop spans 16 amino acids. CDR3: CTSSHVLAGGPRTQYF. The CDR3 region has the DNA TGCACCAGCAGCCACGTACTAGCGGGGGGGCCTCGTACGCAGTATTTT.

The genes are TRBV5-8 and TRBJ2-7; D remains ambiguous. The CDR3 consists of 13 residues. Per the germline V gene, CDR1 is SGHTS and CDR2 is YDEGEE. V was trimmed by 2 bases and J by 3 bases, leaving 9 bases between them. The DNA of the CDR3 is TGTGCCAGCAGCTTCGGGTCCTACTACGAGCAGTACTTC. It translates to CASSFGSYYEQYF.

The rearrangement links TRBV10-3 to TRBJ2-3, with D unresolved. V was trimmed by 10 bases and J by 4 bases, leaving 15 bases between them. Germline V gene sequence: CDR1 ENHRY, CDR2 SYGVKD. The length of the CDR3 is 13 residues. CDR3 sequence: CATWQTAADTQYF. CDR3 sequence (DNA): TGTGCCACCTGGCAAACGGCCGCAGATACGCAGTATTTT.

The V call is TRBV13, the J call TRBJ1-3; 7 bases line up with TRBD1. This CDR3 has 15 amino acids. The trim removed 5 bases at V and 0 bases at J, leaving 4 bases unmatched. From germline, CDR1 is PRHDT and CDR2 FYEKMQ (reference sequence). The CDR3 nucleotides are TGTGCCAGCAGCCTGGGACAGATCTCTGGAAACACCATATATTTT. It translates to CASSLGQISGNTIYF.

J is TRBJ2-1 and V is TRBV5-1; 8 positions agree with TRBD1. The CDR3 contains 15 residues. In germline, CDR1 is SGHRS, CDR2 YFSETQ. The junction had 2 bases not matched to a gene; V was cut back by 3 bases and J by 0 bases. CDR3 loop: CASSYGQGSYNEQFF. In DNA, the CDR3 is TGCGCCAGCAGCTACGGACAGGGCTCCTACAATGAGCAGTTCTTC. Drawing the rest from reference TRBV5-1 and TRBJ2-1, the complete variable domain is KAGVTQTPRYLIKTRGQQVTLSCSPISGHRSVSWYQQTPGQGLQFLFEYFSETQRNKGNFPGRFSGRQFSNSRSEMNVSTLELGDSALYLCASSYGQGSYNEQFFGPGTRLTVL.

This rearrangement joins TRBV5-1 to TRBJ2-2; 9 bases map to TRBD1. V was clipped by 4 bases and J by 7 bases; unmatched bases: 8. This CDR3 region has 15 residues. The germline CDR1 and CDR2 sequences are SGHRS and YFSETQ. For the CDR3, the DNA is TGCGCCAGCAGCCCGATGACAGGGGGAGGCGGGGAGCTGTTTTTT. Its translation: CASSPMTGGGGELFF.

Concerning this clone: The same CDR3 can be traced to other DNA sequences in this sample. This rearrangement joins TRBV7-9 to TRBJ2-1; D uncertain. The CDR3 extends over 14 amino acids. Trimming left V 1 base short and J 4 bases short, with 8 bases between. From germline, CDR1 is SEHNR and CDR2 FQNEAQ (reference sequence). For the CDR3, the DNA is TGTGCCAGCAGCTTAGACGGCGGTTACAATGAGCAGTTCTTC. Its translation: CASSLDGGYNEQFF.

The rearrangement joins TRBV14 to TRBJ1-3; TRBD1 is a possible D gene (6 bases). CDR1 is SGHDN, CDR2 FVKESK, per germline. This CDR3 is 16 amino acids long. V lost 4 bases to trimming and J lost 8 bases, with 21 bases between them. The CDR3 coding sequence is TGTGCCAGCAGCCCCCTGAGGACAGATTCCGCGGACACCATATATTTT. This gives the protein CASSPLRTDSADTIYF.

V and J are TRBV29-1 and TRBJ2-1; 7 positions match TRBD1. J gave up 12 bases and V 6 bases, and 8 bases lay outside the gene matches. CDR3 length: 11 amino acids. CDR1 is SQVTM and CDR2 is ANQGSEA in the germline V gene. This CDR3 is CSVQRDSSQFF. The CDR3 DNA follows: TGCAGCGTCCAAAGGGACAGCTCGCAGTTCTTC.

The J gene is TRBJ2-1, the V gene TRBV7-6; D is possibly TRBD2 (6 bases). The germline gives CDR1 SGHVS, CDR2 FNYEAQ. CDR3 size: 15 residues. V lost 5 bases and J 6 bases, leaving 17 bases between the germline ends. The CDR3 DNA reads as TGTGCCAGCAGCCCCGGGAGTCAGGTTCTCAATGAGCAGTTCTTC. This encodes CASSPGSQVLNEQFF.